This entry lists 19 T cell receptor beta chains sequenced from one sample in a study of blood T cells in healthy people across ages. With a J-beta primer mix and a sample-barcoded 5' primer, a second PCR ran roughly 7 to 11 cycles. TCRdb re-derived calls from the 5' RACE reads in MiXCR, one entry per CDR3 protein. The sample has 1.5 million to 2 million distinct CDR3 sequences; 35% to 50% are singletons. The specimen was blood. These TCRs come from a human donor in good health.

Ten or more counts support this clonotype. V usage is TRBV28 and J usage is TRBJ2-7; unclear D gene. The CDR3 is 13 residues long. Germline lookup yields CDR1 MDHEN and CDR2 SYDVKM. V lost 7 bases and J 0 bases, leaving 10 bases between the germline ends. The CDR3 DNA sequence: TGTGCCAGCAATGACGGAAACTCCTACGAGCAGTACTTC. It is translated as CASNDGNSYEQYF.

V is TRBV18 and J is TRBJ2-7, with 7 bases matching TRBD1. The CDR3 has 13 amino acids. Germline V gives CDR1 KGHSH, CDR2 LQKENI. Germline trimming cut 2 bases from V and 4 bases from J; bases unmatched to any gene: 2. The chain's CDR3 is CASSPTQGYEQYF. In nucleotides, the CDR3 is TGTGCCAGCTCACCAACACAGGGGTACGAGCAGTACTTC.

This rearrangement joins TRBV12-3 or TRBV12-4 to TRBJ1-3, with 9 positions matching TRBD1. V lost 6 bases to trimming and J lost 4 bases; unmatched junction nucleotides: 13. This CDR3 is built from 17 residues. CDR3 sequence: CASSRTGAQRAGNTIYF. The CDR3 DNA sequence: TGTGCCAGCAGCAGGACAGGGGCCCAGAGGGCCGGAAACACCATATATTTT.

The chain uses TRBV4-3 and TRBJ1-2; 9 bases align to TRBD1. This CDR3 is built from 15 residues. The germline gives CDR1 LGHNA, CDR2 YSLEER. J was trimmed by 7 bases and V by 0 bases; bases with no gene match: 6. CDR3 residues: CASSQEEETGGGYTF. The CDR3 coding sequence is TGCGCCAGCAGCCAAGAGGAAGAGACAGGGGGTGGCTACACCTTC.

There are a few counts of this clonotype. The gene calls are TRBV7-2 and TRBJ2-6; no definite D call. The CDR3 runs 15 residues. Germline CDR1 SGHTA, CDR2 FQGNSA. V was trimmed by 3 bases and J by 1 base, leaving 7 bases between them. CDR3 bases: TGTGCCAGCAGCTTGAGCGCATCTGGGGCCAACGTCCTGACTTTC. Protein: CASSLSASGANVLTF. Using reference TRBV7-2 and TRBJ2-6 for the parts outside the CDR3, the full variable domain is GAGVSQSPSNKVTEKGKDVELRCDPISGHTALYWYRQSLGQGLEFLIYFQGNSAPDKSGLPSDRFSAERTGGSVSTLTIQRTQQEDSAVYLCASSLSASGANVLTFGAGSRLTVL.

In regard to this clonotype: One junction end does not reproduce the germline sequence, and a read error may be involved. The genes are TRBV7-9 and TRBJ1-2; TRBD1 agrees at 8 bases. The CDR3 consists of 16 residues. Germline V CDR1 and CDR2: SEHNR, FQNEAQ (reference sequence). The CDR3 region is CASEETGVEGDDGCTF. The CDR3 DNA is TGTGCCAGCGAGGAGACAGGGGTTGAAGGGGACGATGGCTGCACCTTC. Full variable domain (outside the CDR3, taken from reference TRBV7-9 and TRBJ1-2): DTGVSQNPRHKITKRGQNVTFRCDPISEHNRLYWYRQTLGQGPEFLTYFQNEAQLEKSRLLSDRFSAERPKGSFSTLEIQRTEQGDSAMYLCASEETGVEGDDGCTFGSGTRLTVV.

This clonotype was detected only a few times. CDR3 in DNA: TGCAGCGTTGAAGATACGGGACCGATTAACTATGGCTACACCTTC. As protein: CSVEDTGPINYGYTF. The chain combines TRBV29-1 with TRBJ1-2; weak D call: TRBD1 (5 bases). Trimming took 0 bases from V and 1 from J, leaving 12 bases between them. Germline CDR1 is SQVTM and CDR2 is ANQGSEA. The CDR3 contains 15 residues.

This clonotype was seen more than once but under ten times. The V and J genes are TRBV24-1 and TRBJ2-1; 8 bases map to TRBD1. Per germline, CDR1 KGHDR and CDR2 SFDVKD. V was clipped by 1 base and J by 4 bases; unmatched bases: 8. The CDR3 covers 17 residues. CDR3 nucleotides: TGTGCCACCAGTGATTTCCGCGGCAGGGGGCTGTACAATGAGCAGTTCTTC. Translated: CATSDFRGRGLYNEQFF.

V and J are TRBV20-1 and TRBJ2-1; D call uncertain. Germline-derived CDR1 and CDR2 are DFQATT and SNEGSKA (reference sequence). The CDR3 runs 14 residues. The germline V and J ends were trimmed by 0 bases and 4 bases, with 10 bases remaining between them. CDR3 sequence: CSARDRRLYNEQFF. The CDR3 nucleotides are TGCAGTGCTAGAGATCGTCGGCTGTACAATGAGCAGTTCTTC.

The J gene is TRBJ1-2, the V gene TRBV28; TRBD1 agrees at 11 bases. In germline, CDR1 is MDHEN, CDR2 SYDVKM. With 7 bases clipped from V and 7 bases from J, the junction kept 17 bases outside the gene matches. This CDR3 contains 17 residues. In DNA, the CDR3 is TGTGCCAGCAAGTTTCTAATCGGGGACAGGGGGTCTTCTGGCTACACCTTC. Encoded protein: CASKFLIGDRGSSGYTF.

This chain links TRBV20-1 with TRBJ2-7, with TRBD2 matching over 10 bases. The germline V gene encodes CDR1 DFQATT and CDR2 SNEGSKA (reference sequence). CDR3 length: 18 amino acids. V was pared by 3 bases and J by 0 bases, with 14 bases of the junction left unmatched. CDR3 DNA sequence: TGCAGTGCTAGCCGAGGGCTAGCGGGGGCCTTAAGCTCCTACGAGCAGTACTTC. As protein: CSASRGLAGALSSYEQYF.

The chain carries TRBV21-1 and TRBJ1-6; TRBD1, the D gene given by the table, was not confirmed from the DNA. TRBV21-1 has pseudogene status. The CDR3 runs to 19 residues. For the CDR3, the DNA is TGTGCCAGCAGCAAAGGATCTGGACATTCGAGCTCCTATAATTCACCCCTCCACTTT. The encoded protein is CASSKGSGHSSSYNSPLHF.

This CDR3 is CASSRTSGTPLSADTQYF. Here the CDR3 DNA reads TGTGCCAGCAGCCGAACTTCCGGCACCCCCTTATCAGCAGATACGCAGTATTTT. The rearrangement links TRBV6-1 to TRBJ2-3; no definite D call. V dropped 6 bases and J dropped 4 bases, with 26 bases sitting between them. In germline, CDR1 is MNHNS, CDR2 SASEGT. The CDR3 is 18 amino acids.

This chain connects TRBV7-2 to TRBJ1-2, with a tentative D call TRBD1 (6 bases). The germline gives CDR1 SGHTA, CDR2 FQGNSA. Deletions cut 1 base from V and 8 bases from J, with 23 bases between. The CDR3 runs to 17 residues. CDR3 amino acids: CASSLVMRVGQGTGYTF. The CDR3 region has the DNA TGTGCCAGCAGCTTAGTAATGCGGGTAGGCCAGGGGACCGGCTACACCTTC.

This clonotype appeared once. The V call is TRBV15, the J call TRBJ1-1; 7 bases map to TRBD1. The CDR3 has 16 amino acids. The V gene's germline CDR1 is LNHNV and CDR2 YYDKDF (reference sequence). Germline trimming cut 0 bases from V and 1 base from J; bases unmatched to any gene: 5. Written as DNA, the CDR3 is TGTGCCACCAGCAGAGACCCGGGACAGCAGAACACTGAAGCTTTCTTT. It yields the protein CATSRDPGQQNTEAFF.

The gene calls are TRBV12-3 or TRBV12-4 and TRBJ2-5; D gene uncertain. The CDR3 contains 15 residues. Trimming cost V 5 bases and J 3 bases, with 16 bases left between them. The CDR3 DNA sequence: TGTGCCAGCAGTCTTTACTCGGACCGCGAAGAGACCCAGTACTTC. Its protein product is CASSLYSDREETQYF.

V gene TRBV12-3 or TRBV12-4 combines with J gene TRBJ2-1, with a weak D call TRBD2 (7 bases). CDR3 length: 15 amino acids. The V and J ends lost 6 bases and 9 bases respectively, with 21 bases between them. This chain's CDR3 is CASSFKEGGPGEQFF. The CDR3 bases are TGTGCCAGCAGCTTCAAAGAGGGGGGGCCCGGTGAGCAGTTCTTC.

This chain connects TRBV13 to TRBJ2-3; D call uncertain. CDR3 length: 16 amino acids. V lost 6 bases and J lost 2, with 18 bases in between. CDR1 is PRHDT, CDR2 FYEKMQ, per germline (reference sequence). The CDR3 nucleotides are TGTGCCAGCAGTCTAGATTGGCCCGGGTCCACAGATACGCAGTATTTT. It codes for CASSLDWPGSTDTQYF. Full variable domain (missing parts from reference TRBV13 and TRBJ2-3): AAGVIQSPRHLIKEKRETATLKCYPIPRHDTVYWYQQGPGQDPQFLISFYEKMQSDKGSIPDRFSAQQFSDYHSELNMSSLELGDSALYFCASSLDWPGSTDTQYFGPGTRLTVL.

J is TRBJ2-2 and V is TRBV29-1; TRBD1 aligns across 7 bases. Germline V gene lookup returns CDR1 SQVTM and CDR2 ANQGSEA. V shed 7 bases and J 5 bases; nucleotides not matched to a gene: 10. The CDR3 totals 14 residues. CDR3 residues: CSGGPGTETGELFF. The DNA for the CDR3 is TGCAGCGGGGGGCCCGGGACAGAGACCGGGGAGCTGTTTTTT.